This T cell receptor beta chain was documented in a study of blood T cell repertoires in COVID-19. The overall study: The United States, Italy and Spain provided the acute and convalescent COVID-19 samples. PBMCs, B-cell-depleted T cells, or T cells were the source of the cDNA or gDNA that made up the material.

Per the study methods: Amplified reference gene primers provided the basis for estimating nucleated cell counts. Profiled with immunoSEQ multiplex PCR; TCRdb holds only in-frame clones, not every one. V and J calls and clone size follow that table, whereas D and trimming were derived from the DNA. Among 150,000 to 200,000 clones, approximately 79% were seen once, and the ten largest hold 17%. With regard to this clone: Other DNA sequences from this sample encode an identical CDR3 as well.

V was cut by 5 bases and J by 2 bases, with 7 bases left in between. Germline-derived CDR1 and CDR2 are DFQATT and SNEGSKA (reference sequence). The CDR3 runs to 11 residues. The sequencing input was peripheral blood. The TCR comes from a man between 60 and 75 years old with active or convalescent COVID-19. The rearrangement links TRBV20-1 to TRBJ2-7; D might be TRBD1 (6 bases). CDR3 amino acids: CSAGQTYEQYF. The CDR3 region has the DNA TGCAGTGCTGGACAGACCTACGAGCAGTACTTC.